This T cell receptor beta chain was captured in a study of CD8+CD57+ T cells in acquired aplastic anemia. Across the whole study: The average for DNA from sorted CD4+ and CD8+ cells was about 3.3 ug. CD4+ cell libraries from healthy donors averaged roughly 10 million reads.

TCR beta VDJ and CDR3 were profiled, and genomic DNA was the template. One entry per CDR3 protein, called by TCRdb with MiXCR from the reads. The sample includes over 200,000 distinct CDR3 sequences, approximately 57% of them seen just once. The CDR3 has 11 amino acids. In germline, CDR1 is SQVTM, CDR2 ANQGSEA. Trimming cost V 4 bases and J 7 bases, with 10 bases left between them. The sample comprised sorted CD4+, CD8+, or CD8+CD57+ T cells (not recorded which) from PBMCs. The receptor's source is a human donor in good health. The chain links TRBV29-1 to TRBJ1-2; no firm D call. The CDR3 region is CSVAVLGGYTF. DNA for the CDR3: TGCAGCGTTGCTGTGTTGGGTGGCTACACCTTC. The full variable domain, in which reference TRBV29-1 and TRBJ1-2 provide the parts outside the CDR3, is SAVISQKPSRDICQRGTSLTIQCQVDSQVTMMFWYRQQPGQSLTLIATANQGSEATYESGFVIDKFPISRPNLTFSTLTVSNMSPEDSSIYLCSVAVLGGYTFGSGTRLTVV.